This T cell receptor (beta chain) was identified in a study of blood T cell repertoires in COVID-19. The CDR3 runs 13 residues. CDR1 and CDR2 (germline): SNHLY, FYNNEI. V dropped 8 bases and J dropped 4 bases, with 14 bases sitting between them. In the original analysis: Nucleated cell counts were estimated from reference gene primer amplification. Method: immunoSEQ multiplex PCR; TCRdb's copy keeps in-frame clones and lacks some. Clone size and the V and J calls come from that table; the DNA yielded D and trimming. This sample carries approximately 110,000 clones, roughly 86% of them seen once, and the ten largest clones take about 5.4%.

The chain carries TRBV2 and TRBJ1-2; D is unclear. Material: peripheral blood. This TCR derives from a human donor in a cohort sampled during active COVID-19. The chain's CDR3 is CASARERSYGYTF. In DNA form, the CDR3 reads TGTGCCAGCGCCCGTGAGCGATCCTATGGCTACACCTTC.